This T cell receptor beta chain was documented in a study of radiation and T cells in renal cell carcinoma (dated by TCRdb to the early 2020s). Study-level background: The samples were drawn from a clinical trial, where primary renal cell carcinomas were treated with 15 Gy of stereotactic body radiation therapy and then removed by nephrectomy 4 weeks afterward. A total of around 50 samples underwent TCR beta sequencing, made up of approximately 26 tumors and some 27 peripheral blood samples. Across all 50 or so samples, 3.8 million or so unique CDR3 nucleotide sequences encoding around 2,500,000 unique CDR3 amino acid sequences were identified. Overall study results and their limits: Changes in the blood repertoire were not tracked past 4 weeks after treatment. Because pretreatment tumor biopsies were not available, the baseline intratumoral presence of clonotypes could not be determined. Because the trial had a single-armed design, the trial could not examine how radiation dose or scheduling affected the TCR repertoire. In blood, the top tumor clonotypes increased from baseline to 2 weeks after radiation and then shrank by 4 weeks, which suggests a temporary expansion of tumor-resident clones.

TCR beta libraries were generated from genomic DNA with the immunoSEQ kit, following the manufacturer's recommendations. To prepare the libraries, a first multiplex PCR with proprietary primers was run, followed by a second PCR that added unique barcodes, and a bead cleanup was done after each round. A positive control reaction and a negative control reaction, both provided in the kit, were run with every batch of samples. The final libraries underwent checking on an Agilent 4200 TapeStation D1000 ScreenTape, volumetric pooling, and quantification by qPCR. Sequencing ran on an Illumina NextSeq500 with a MidOutput 150-cycle cartridge, using 156 Read1 and 15 Index1 cycles with kit custom primers. The pooled library was loaded at around 1 pM, and about 21% PhiX control was spiked in. The source study handled its data this way. Vendor-processed data were analyzed in R, with a clonotype defined as all T cells sharing the same CDR3 nucleotide sequence. In the clone abundance analyses, frequencies were normalized to the 10,000 most abundant clones in each sample. Public T cell clones, which averaged fewer than five per sample, were removed prior to analysis. Tumor-enriched and baseline blood-enriched clonotypes were defined by at least a 32-fold difference in abundance between compartments. A beta-binomial differential abundance model was used to identify clonotypes that expanded or contracted between blood time points. The Baroni-Urbani and Buser coefficient was used to measure tumor-blood repertoire similarity, and groups were compared with two-tailed Wilcoxon tests in R. Not all clones reach the TCRdb copy of this immuneACCESS table, which keeps in-frame sequences only. Checked studies attribute under half of the gap to unresolved V genes and leave the rest unexplained. The V and J calls and clone size are taken from that table; D and trimming were inferred from the DNA. The sample has 94,000 or so clones on record, over 65% of them singletons. The top ten hold 5% to 6.5% of the sample.

The meaning of the sample's time point label: baseline pretreatment blood. The treatment or condition label on this specimen signifies: 15 Gy SBRT to primary tumor, nephrectomy 4 weeks later. To track tumor-enriched clonotypes, serial peripheral blood was sampled from radiation-treated patients at baseline and at 2 weeks and 4 weeks after SBRT. Renal cell carcinoma with clear cell pathology was present in all patients. Genomic DNA for TCR sequencing was prepared using the QIAamp DNA Blood Mini Kit (Qiagen). Samples were included in the analyses only if all quality control checks were passed. This clone occurred a few times. Which antigen it targets is not known. Within one base of it there is no much larger clone, and no base qualities were kept. The CDR3 goes from the cysteine to the phenylalanine over 18 residues. Only the CDR3 region is kept as DNA, spanning 54 bases read in frame from base 1. CDR1 MNHNS and CDR2 SASEGT were looked up in the germline V gene. Cut back by 4 bases and 0 bases, the V and J ends lie 19 bases apart.

The chain employs TRBV6-1 and TRBJ2-4, with the D assignment possibly TRBD1 or TRBD2, given 5 matching bases for each. Material: blood, obtained from a patient whose treatment included radiotherapy and nephrectomy. The source of this sequence is a man aged 55 to 70 with renal cell carcinoma. The DNA reads as follows: TGTGCCAGCAGTGCCCGGGACGCCGGAGCCCTAGCCAAAAACATTCAGTACTTC. Its coded protein is CASSARDAGALAKNIQYF.